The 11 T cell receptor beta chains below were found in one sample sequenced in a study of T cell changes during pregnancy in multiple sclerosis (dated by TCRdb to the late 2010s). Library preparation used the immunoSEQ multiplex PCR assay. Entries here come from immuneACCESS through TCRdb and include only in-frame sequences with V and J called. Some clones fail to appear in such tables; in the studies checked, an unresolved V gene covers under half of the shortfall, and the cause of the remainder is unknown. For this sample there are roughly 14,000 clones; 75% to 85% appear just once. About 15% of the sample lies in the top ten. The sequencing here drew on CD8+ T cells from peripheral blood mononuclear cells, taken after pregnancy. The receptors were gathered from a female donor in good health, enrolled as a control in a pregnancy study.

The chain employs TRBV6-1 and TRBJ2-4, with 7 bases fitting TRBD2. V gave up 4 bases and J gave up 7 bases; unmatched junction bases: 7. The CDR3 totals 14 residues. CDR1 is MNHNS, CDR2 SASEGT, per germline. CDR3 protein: CASSGGGETNIQYF. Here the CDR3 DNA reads TGTGCCAGCAGTGGGGGGGGTGAGACGAACATTCAGTACTTC.

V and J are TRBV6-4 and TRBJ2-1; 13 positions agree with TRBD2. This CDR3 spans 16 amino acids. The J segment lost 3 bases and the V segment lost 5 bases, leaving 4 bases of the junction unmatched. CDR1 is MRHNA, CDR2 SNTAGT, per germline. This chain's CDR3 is CASSPGTSGDYNEQFF. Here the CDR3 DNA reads TGTGCCAGCAGTCCCGGGACTAGCGGGGACTACAATGAGCAGTTCTTC.

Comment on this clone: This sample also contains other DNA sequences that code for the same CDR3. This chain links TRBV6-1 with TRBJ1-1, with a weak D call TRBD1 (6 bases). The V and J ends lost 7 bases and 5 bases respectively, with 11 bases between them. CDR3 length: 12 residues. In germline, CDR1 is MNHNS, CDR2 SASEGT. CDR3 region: CASTIRGTEAFF. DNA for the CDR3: TGTGCCAGCACGATTAGGGGGACTGAAGCTTTCTTT.

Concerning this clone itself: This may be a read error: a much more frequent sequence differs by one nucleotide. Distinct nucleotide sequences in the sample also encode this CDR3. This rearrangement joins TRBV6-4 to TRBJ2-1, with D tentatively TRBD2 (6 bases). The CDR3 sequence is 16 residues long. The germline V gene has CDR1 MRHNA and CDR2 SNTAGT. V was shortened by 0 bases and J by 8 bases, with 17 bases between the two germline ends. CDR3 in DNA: TGTGCCAGCAGTGACTCTGGTAGCGGAGAGGCCCATGAGCAGTTCTTC. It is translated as CASSDSGSGEAHEQFF.

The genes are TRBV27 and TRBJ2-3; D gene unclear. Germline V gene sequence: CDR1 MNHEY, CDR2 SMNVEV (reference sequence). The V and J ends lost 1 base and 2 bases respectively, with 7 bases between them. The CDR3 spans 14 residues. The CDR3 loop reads CASSLWANTDTQYF. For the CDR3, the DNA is TGTGCCAGCAGTTTATGGGCTAACACAGATACGCAGTATTTT.

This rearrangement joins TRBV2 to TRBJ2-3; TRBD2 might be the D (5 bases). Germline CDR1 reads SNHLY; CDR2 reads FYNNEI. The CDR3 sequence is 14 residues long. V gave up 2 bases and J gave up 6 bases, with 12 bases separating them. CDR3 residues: CASSERGSVDTQYF. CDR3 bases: TGTGCCAGCAGTGAACGGGGATCGGTGGATACGCAGTATTTT.

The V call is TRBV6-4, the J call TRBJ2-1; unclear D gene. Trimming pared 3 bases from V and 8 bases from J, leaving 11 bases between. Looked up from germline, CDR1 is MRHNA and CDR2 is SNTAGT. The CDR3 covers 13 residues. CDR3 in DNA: TGTGCCAGCAGTGATGTCGGTGAGGATGAGCAGTTCTTC. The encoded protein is CASSDVGEDEQFF.

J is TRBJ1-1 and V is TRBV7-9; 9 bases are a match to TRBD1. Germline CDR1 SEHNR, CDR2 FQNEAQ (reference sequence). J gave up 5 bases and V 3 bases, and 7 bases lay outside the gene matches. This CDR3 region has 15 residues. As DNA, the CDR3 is TGTGCCAGCAGCTTCAACAGGGGGCGCTGGACTGAAGCTTTCTTT. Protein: CASSFNRGRWTEAFF.

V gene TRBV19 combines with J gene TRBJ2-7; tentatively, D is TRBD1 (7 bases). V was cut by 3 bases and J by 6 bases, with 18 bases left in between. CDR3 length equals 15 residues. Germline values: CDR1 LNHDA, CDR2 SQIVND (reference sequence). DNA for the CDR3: TGTGCCAGTAGTATCGGAGGGGGCGCCGGGTCCGAGCAGTACTTC. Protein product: CASSIGGGAGSEQYF.

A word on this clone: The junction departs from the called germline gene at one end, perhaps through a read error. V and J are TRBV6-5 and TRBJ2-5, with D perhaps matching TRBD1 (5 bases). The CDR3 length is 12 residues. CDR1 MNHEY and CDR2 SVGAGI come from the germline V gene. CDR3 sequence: CEGVLYQETQYF. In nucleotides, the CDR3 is TGCGAAGGGGTGTTGTACCAAGAGACCCAGTACTTC.

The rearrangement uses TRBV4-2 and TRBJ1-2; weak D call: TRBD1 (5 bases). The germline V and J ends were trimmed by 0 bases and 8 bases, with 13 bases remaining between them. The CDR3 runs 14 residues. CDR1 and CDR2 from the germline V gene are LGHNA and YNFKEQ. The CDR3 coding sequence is TGTGCCAGCAGCCAAGAGGGGCTGTGGTCCGGCTACACCTTC. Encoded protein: CASSQEGLWSGYTF.